Listed below are T cell receptor beta chains from one sample, sequenced in a study of blood T cell repertoires in COVID-19. The method was immunoSEQ multiplex PCR; TCRdb's version includes in-frame clones alone and lacks a portion of them. The sample gives tens of thousands of clones, 85% to 90% of which show up once; 4.5% to 5% is in the top ten. Sample: peripheral blood. Receptors originate from a woman aged 70-85 years with active COVID-19. Both conserved end residues are part of each CDR3. D genes are given only for firm matches. Rows give clone size only sometimes, using once, few, many, or a class for an expanded clone.

v_call: TRBV7-3
d_call: TRBD2
j_call: TRBJ2-1
clone_size: .
cdr3_aa: CASSLKVAGGLNEQFF
cdr3_nt: TGTGCCAGCAGCTTAAAGGTAGCGGGGGGCCTCAATGAGCAGTTCTTC

v_call: TRBV11-1
d_call: TRBD2
j_call: TRBJ2-7
clone_size: .
cdr3_aa: CASSLSEGLYEQYF
cdr3_nt: TGTGCCAGCAGCTTATCAGAGGGACTATACGAGCAGTACTTC

v_call: TRBV4-2
d_call: .
j_call: TRBJ2-3
clone_size: .
cdr3_aa: CASSQGHMDSSSDTQYF
cdr3_nt: TGTGCCAGCAGCCAAGGTCATATGGATAGCAGTTCAGATACGCAGTATTTT

v_call: TRBV14
d_call: .
j_call: TRBJ2-7
clone_size: .
cdr3_aa: CASSRTYEQYF
cdr3_nt: TGTGCCAGCAGCCGAACATACGAGCAGTACTTC

v_call: TRBV12-3/TRBV12-4
d_call: TRBD1
j_call: TRBJ2-7
clone_size: once
cdr3_aa: CASSLGQVNEQYF
cdr3_nt: TGTGCCAGCAGTTTGGGACAGGTAAACGAGCAGTACTTC

v_call: TRBV4-1
d_call: .
j_call: TRBJ2-3
clone_size: .
cdr3_aa: CASSQSDSSSTDTQYF
cdr3_nt: TGCGCCAGCAGCCAATCGGACAGTTCTAGCACAGATACGCAGTATTTT

v_call: TRBV9
d_call: .
j_call: TRBJ1-1
clone_size: .
cdr3_aa: CASSVGVGTEAFF
cdr3_nt: TGTGCCAGCAGCGTCGGGGTTGGCACTGAAGCTTTCTTT

v_call: TRBV29-1
d_call: TRBD2
j_call: TRBJ2-5
clone_size: .
cdr3_aa: CSVGTGPPGRETQYF
cdr3_nt: TGCAGCGTTGGTACGGGACCCCCCGGGAGGGAGACCCAGTACTTC

v_call: TRBV30
d_call: .
j_call: TRBJ1-2
clone_size: .
cdr3_aa: CAWSTRQSPNYGYTF
cdr3_nt: TGTGCCTGGAGTACCCGACAGAGTCCTAACTATGGCTACACCTTC

v_call: TRBV6-6
d_call: .
j_call: TRBJ1-1
clone_size: .
cdr3_aa: CASSYEASLGAFF
cdr3_nt: TGTGCCAGTAGTTATGAGGCCTCCCTCGGGGCTTTCTTT

v_call: TRBV19
d_call: .
j_call: TRBJ1-2
clone_size: .
cdr3_aa: CASSWNRVEYGYTF
cdr3_nt: TGTGCCAGTAGTTGGAACAGGGTAGAGTATGGCTACACCTTC

v_call: TRBV6-5
d_call: .
j_call: TRBJ1-6
clone_size: .
cdr3_aa: CASSRGLNSPLHF
cdr3_nt: TGTGCCAGCAGCAGAGGTTTAAATTCACCCCTCCACTTT

v_call: TRBV28
d_call: .
j_call: TRBJ2-7
clone_size: .
cdr3_aa: CASRNGDTRGYEQYF
cdr3_nt: TGTGCCAGCAGAAATGGGGACACAAGGGGGTACGAGCAGTACTTC

v_call: TRBV5-4
d_call: TRBD2
j_call: TRBJ2-2
clone_size: .
cdr3_aa: CASSVSGGGTGELFF
cdr3_nt: TGTGCCAGCAGTGTTAGCGGGGGGGGCACCGGGGAGCTGTTTTTT

v_call: TRBV7-9
d_call: TRBD2
j_call: TRBJ2-3
clone_size: .
cdr3_aa: CASSASGGGDTQYF
cdr3_nt: TGTGCCAGCAGCGCTAGCGGGGGAGGAGATACGCAGTATTTT

v_call: TRBV28
d_call: .
j_call: TRBJ2-3
clone_size: .
cdr3_aa: CASSYRGTTDTQYF
cdr3_nt: TGTGCCAGCAGTTATAGGGGTACCACAGATACGCAGTATTTT

v_call: TRBV9
d_call: .
j_call: TRBJ2-1
clone_size: .
cdr3_aa: CASSVETGLAASYNEQFF
cdr3_nt: TGTGCCAGCAGCGTAGAAACAGGGTTAGCTGCCTCCTACAATGAGCAGTTCTTC

v_call: TRBV7-3
d_call: .
j_call: TRBJ2-5
clone_size: .
cdr3_aa: CASSLNGRETQYF
cdr3_nt: TGTGCCAGCAGCTTAAATGGGCGTGAGACCCAGTACTTC

v_call: TRBV5-4
d_call: .
j_call: TRBJ2-3
clone_size: .
cdr3_aa: CASSLGGRSTDTQYF
cdr3_nt: TGTGCCAGCAGCTTGGGGGGGCGTAGCACAGATACGCAGTATTTT

v_call: TRBV27
d_call: TRBD2
j_call: TRBJ2-3
clone_size: .
cdr3_aa: CASSPAGGNTDTQYF
cdr3_nt: TGTGCCAGCAGTCCAGCGGGGGGGAACACAGATACGCAGTATTTT

v_call: TRBV27
d_call: TRBD1
j_call: TRBJ1-5
clone_size: few
cdr3_aa: CASSRDRVSNQPQHF
cdr3_nt: TGTGCCAGCAGTCGCGACAGGGTTAGCAATCAGCCCCAGCATTTT

v_call: TRBV29-1
d_call: .
j_call: TRBJ1-1
clone_size: .
cdr3_aa: CSSVPSGGGTEAFF
cdr3_nt: TGCAGCTCGGTCCCCTCGGGGGGGGGCACTGAAGCTTTCTTT

v_call: TRBV30
d_call: TRBD2
j_call: TRBJ2-1
clone_size: .
cdr3_aa: CAHSGGAKWQFF
cdr3_nt: TGTGCCCATAGCGGGGGGGCGAAATGGCAGTTCTTC

v_call: TRBV5-1
d_call: .
j_call: TRBJ2-5
clone_size: .
cdr3_aa: CASSLGGMGSQYF
cdr3_nt: TGCGCCAGCAGCTTGGGGGGCATGGGGTCCCAGTACTTC

v_call: TRBV18
d_call: .
j_call: TRBJ1-5
clone_size: .
cdr3_aa: CASSPGGNGNQPQHF
cdr3_nt: TGTGCCAGCTCACCGGGAGGGAATGGCAATCAGCCCCAGCATTTT

v_call: TRBV18
d_call: TRBD1
j_call: TRBJ2-7
clone_size: .
cdr3_aa: CASSPGTGTSYEQYF
cdr3_nt: TGTGCCAGCTCACCAGGGACAGGCACATCCTACGAGCAGTACTTC

v_call: TRBV7-2
d_call: TRBD1
j_call: TRBJ2-2
clone_size: .
cdr3_aa: CASSPRDRATGELFF
cdr3_nt: TGTGCCAGCAGCCCCCGGGACAGAGCCACCGGGGAGCTGTTTTTT

v_call: TRBV30
d_call: .
j_call: TRBJ2-3
clone_size: .
cdr3_aa: CARSGTSTDTQYF
cdr3_nt: TGTGCCCGGTCGGGGACTAGCACAGATACGCAGTATTTT

v_call: TRBV18
d_call: .
j_call: TRBJ2-5
clone_size: .
cdr3_aa: CASSPNEQSKETQYF
cdr3_nt: TGTGCCAGCTCACCTAATGAACAGTCCAAAGAGACCCAGTACTTC

v_call: TRBV7-9
d_call: TRBD1
j_call: TRBJ1-2
clone_size: .
cdr3_aa: CASSLVGGVGYGYTF
cdr3_nt: TGTGCCAGCAGCTTAGTAGGGGGCGTTGGGTATGGCTACACCTTC

v_call: TRBV2
d_call: .
j_call: TRBJ1-6
clone_size: .
cdr3_aa: CASREWVRDSPLHF
cdr3_nt: TGTGCCAGCAGGGAGTGGGTGAGAGATTCACCCCTCCACTTT

v_call: TRBV11-3
d_call: TRBD2
j_call: TRBJ2-3
clone_size: .
cdr3_aa: CASSPLAGGRDTQYF
cdr3_nt: TGTGCCAGCAGCCCACTAGCGGGGGGTAGAGATACGCAGTATTTT

v_call: TRBV6-5
d_call: TRBD2
j_call: TRBJ2-3
clone_size: .
cdr3_aa: CASSFGLAGIDTQYF
cdr3_nt: TGTGCCAGCAGTTTCGGACTAGCGGGGATAGATACGCAGTATTTT

v_call: TRBV7-7
d_call: TRBD2
j_call: TRBJ2-1
clone_size: .
cdr3_aa: CASSLGGGAEQFF
cdr3_nt: TGTGCCAGCAGCTTGGGGGGAGGGGCTGAGCAGTTCTTC

v_call: TRBV7-2
d_call: .
j_call: TRBJ1-1
clone_size: .
cdr3_aa: CASSLPGTKNTEAFF
cdr3_nt: TGTGCCAGCAGCTTACCCGGGACAAAGAACACTGAAGCTTTCTTT